This TCR beta chain was obtained from a study of blood T cell repertoires in COVID-19 (dated by TCRdb to the early 2020s). Looking at the study overall: Samples covering the acute and convalescent phases of COVID-19 were provided by collaborators in the United States, Italy and Spain. The repertoires were released in a freely available public database meant as a resource for research on the immune response to SARS-CoV-2. Subjects who had been exposed to COVID-19, were actively infected with it, or had recovered from it provided the deeply sampled blood TCRbeta repertoires that made up the dataset. The material from the prospective study consisted of cDNA or gDNA derived from T cells, B-cell-depleted T cells, or PBMCs. Where HLA class I and class II types were available, the types were taken from metadata supplied by the sample provider, not from assay-based typing. The samples were drawn from the first 160 participants of the ongoing ImmuneRACE study and from 950 to 1,500 subjects provided by 6 global collaborators. A de-identified subject ID, COVID-19 status, age in years and sex were almost always included in the sample metadata. Study-wide findings and limitations: Clinical and demographic metadata were provided uncurated, with the amount varying by source and participant.

The cysteine opens and the phenylalanine closes a CDR3 of 17 amino acids. The read is trimmed to its CDR3 DNA, 51 bases read in frame from base 1. The germline V gene supplies CDR1 SGHTA and CDR2 FQGNSA. A distance of 16 bases separates the germline ends of V and J, which lose 5 bases and 0 bases respectively. As regards this clone: What this receptor recognizes is not known. Nothing much larger sits one base from this clone, and base qualities are not available.

TCRbeta CDR3 regions were amplified from genomic DNA using the immunoSEQ Assay, a bias-controlled multiplex PCR. Per the authors' processing: The number of nucleated cells in each sample was estimated from the amplification of reference gene primers within the assay. Sequence reads were collapsed and filtered to measure the absolute abundance of every unique TCRbeta CDR3 rearrangement. Productive Simpson clonality was computed per sample as the square root of Simpson's diversity index over productive rearrangements. Held by TCRdb, this immuneACCESS table contains in-frame sequences only and omits some clones. Under half of the omission traces to an unresolved V gene where checked; the cause of the rest is unknown. Clone size and the V and J calls come from that table; the DNA yielded D and trimming. The sample profile shows 250,000 to 300,000 clones; about four fifths of them were found once. The ten largest make up 5.7% of the sample.

Collaborating institutions collected whole blood in K2EDTA tubes following their own protocols. Collaborator samples were shipped for TCRbeta analysis as frozen whole blood, isolated PBMCs, or DNA extracted from either sample type. This TCR derives from an elderly man with acute or convalescent COVID-19. The sequence is built from TRBV7-2 and TRBJ2-2; the best D guess is TRBD1, with 5 bases matching. The sample consisted of peripheral blood. The DNA reads as follows: TGTGCCAGCAGCCTGACAGTCCGCCTTACGAACACCGGGGAGCTGTTTTTT. Its translation reads: CASSLTVRLTNTGELFF.